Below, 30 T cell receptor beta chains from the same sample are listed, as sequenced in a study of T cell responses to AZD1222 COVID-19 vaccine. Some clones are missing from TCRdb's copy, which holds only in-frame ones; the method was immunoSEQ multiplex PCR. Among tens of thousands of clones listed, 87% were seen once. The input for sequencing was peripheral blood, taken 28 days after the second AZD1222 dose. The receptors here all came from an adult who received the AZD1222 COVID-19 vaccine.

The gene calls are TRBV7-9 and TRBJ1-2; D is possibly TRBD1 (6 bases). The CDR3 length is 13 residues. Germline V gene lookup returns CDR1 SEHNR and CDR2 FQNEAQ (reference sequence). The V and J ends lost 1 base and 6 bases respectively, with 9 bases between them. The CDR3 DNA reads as TGTGCCAGCAGCTTAGTGAGGGGGAATGGCTACACCTTC. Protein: CASSLVRGNGYTF.

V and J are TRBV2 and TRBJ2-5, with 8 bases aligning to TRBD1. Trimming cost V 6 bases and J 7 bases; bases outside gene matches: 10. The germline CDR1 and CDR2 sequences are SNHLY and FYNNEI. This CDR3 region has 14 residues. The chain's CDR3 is CASSLGQGGRTQYF. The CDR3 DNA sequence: TGTGCCAGCAGCCTTGGACAGGGTGGCCGGACCCAGTACTTC.

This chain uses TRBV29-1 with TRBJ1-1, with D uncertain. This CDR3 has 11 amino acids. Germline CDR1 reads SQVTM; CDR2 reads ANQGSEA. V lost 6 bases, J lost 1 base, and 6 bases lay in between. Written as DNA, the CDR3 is TGCAGCGTCTCCGGGAACACTGAAGCTTTCTTT. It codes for CSVSGNTEAFF.

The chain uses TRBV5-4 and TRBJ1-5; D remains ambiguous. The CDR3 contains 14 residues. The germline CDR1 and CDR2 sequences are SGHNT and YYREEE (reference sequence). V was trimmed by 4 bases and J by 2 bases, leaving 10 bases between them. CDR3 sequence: CASSREGGNQPQHF. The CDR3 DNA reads TGTGCCAGCAGCAGGGAGGGAGGCAATCAGCCCCAGCATTTT.

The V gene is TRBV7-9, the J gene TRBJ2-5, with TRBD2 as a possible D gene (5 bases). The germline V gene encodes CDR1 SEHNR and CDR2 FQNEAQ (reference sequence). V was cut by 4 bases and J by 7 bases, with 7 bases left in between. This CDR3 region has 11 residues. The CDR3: CASSSEGTQYF. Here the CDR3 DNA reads TGTGCCAGCAGCTCTGAGGGGACCCAGTACTTC.

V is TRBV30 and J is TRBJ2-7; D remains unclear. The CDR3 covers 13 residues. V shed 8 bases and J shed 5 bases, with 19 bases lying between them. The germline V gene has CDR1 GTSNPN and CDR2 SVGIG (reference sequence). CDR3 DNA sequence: TGTGCCGGGCAGGAACAATTCGGTCACGAGCAGTACTTC. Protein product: CAGQEQFGHEQYF.

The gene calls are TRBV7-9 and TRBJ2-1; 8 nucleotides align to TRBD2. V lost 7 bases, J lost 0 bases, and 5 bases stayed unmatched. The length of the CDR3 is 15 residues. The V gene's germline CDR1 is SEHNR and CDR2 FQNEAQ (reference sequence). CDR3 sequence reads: CASTRGGSSYNEQFF. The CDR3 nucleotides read TGTGCCAGCACCCGGGGGGGGAGCTCCTACAATGAGCAGTTCTTC.

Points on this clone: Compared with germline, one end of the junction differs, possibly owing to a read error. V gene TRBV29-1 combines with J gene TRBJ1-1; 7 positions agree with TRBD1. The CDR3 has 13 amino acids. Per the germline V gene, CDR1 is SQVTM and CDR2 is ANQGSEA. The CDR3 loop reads CSVIPTGDTPLVF. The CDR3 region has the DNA TGCAGCGTGATACCTACAGGGGACACACCTTTGGTGTTT. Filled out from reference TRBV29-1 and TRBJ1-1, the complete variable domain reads SAVISQKPSRDICQRGTSLTIQCQVDSQVTMMFWYRQQPGQSLTLIATANQGSEATYESGFVIDKFPISRPNLTFSTLTVSNMSPEDSSIYLCSVIPTGDTPLVFGQGTRLTVV.

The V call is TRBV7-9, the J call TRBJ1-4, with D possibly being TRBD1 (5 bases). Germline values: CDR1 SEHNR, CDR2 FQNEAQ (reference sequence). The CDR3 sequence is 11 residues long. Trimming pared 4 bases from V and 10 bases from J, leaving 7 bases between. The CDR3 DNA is TGTGCCAGCAGCTCTGGGGGAAAACTGTTTTTT. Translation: CASSSGGKLFF. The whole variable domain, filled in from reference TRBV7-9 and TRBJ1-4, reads DTGVSQNPRHKITKRGQNVTFRCDPISEHNRLYWYRQTLGQGPEFLTYFQNEAQLEKSRLLSDRFSAERPKGSFSTLEIQRTEQGDSAMYLCASSSGGKLFFGSGTQLSVL.

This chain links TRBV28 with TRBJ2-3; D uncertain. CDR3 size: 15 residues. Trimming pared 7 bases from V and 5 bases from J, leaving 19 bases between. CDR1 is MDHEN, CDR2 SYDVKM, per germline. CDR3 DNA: TGTGCCAGCACCGAAGAAGCAGGTGCAATAGATACGCAGTATTTT. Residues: CASTEEAGAIDTQYF.

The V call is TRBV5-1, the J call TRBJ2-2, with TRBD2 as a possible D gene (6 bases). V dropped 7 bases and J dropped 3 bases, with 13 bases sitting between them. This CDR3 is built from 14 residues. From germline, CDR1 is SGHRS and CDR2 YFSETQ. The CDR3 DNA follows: TGCGCCAGCGCTGGGGGGACCTACACCGGGGAGCTGTTTTTT. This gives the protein CASAGGTYTGELFF.

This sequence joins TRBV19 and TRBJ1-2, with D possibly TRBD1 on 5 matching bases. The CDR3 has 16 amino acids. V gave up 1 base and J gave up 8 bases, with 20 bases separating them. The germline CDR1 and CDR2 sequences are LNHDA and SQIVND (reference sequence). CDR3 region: CASSIATRVSLGGYTF. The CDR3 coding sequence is TGTGCCAGTAGTATAGCTACCAGGGTCAGTCTTGGAGGCTACACCTTC.

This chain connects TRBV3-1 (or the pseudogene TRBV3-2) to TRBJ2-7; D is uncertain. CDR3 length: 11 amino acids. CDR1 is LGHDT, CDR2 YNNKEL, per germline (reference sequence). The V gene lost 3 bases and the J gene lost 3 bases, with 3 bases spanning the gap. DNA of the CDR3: TGTGCCAGCAGCCACCGCTACGAGCAGTACTTC. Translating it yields CASSHRYEQYF.

The DNA for the CDR3 is TGTGCCAGCTCACCACCAATCGCGGGGCACCCTGGGGCCAACGTCCTGACTTTC. It encodes CASSPPIAGHPGANVLTF. The chain couples TRBV18 to TRBJ2-6, with a possible D match to TRBD2 (6 bases). The CDR3 has 18 amino acids. The V end lost 0 bases, the J end lost 2 bases, and 14 bases lay between the germline ends. CDR1 and CDR2 from the germline V gene are KGHSH and LQKENI.

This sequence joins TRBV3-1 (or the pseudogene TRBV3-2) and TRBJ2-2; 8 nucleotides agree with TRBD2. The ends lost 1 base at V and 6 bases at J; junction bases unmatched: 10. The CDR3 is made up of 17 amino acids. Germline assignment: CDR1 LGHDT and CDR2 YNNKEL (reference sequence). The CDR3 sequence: CASSQGFGGAPPGELFF. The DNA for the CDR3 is TGTGCCAGCAGCCAAGGGTTCGGGGGGGCCCCACCCGGGGAGCTGTTTTTT.

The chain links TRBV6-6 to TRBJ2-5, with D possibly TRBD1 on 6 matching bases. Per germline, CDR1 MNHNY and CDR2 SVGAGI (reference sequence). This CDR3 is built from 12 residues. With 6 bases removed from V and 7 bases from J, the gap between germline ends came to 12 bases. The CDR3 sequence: CASSPGRGTQYF. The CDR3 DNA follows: TGTGCCAGCAGCCCCGGCAGGGGGACCCAGTACTTC.

CDR3: CASSLSLDHDVHEQFF. CDR3 coding DNA: TGTGCCAGCAGCCTCAGCTTAGACCACGATGTCCACGAGCAGTTCTTC. This sequence joins TRBV9 and TRBJ2-1; no firm D call. The V and J ends lost 4 bases and 10 bases respectively, with 24 bases between them. CDR3 size: 16 residues. From germline, CDR1 is SGDLS and CDR2 YYNGEE.

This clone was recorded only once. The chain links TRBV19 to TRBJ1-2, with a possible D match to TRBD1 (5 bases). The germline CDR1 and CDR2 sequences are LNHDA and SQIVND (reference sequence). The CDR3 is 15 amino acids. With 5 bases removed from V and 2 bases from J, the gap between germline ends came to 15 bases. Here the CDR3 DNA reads TGTGCCAGTAGTCGAGACCGGGGGGGGAACTATGGCTACACCTTC. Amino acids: CASSRDRGGNYGYTF.

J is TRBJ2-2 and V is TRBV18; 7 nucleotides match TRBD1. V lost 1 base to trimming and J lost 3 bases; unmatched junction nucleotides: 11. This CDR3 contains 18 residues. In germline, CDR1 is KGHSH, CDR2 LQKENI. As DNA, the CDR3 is TGTGCCAGCTCACCACTGATCGTCCCAGGGGGTTACACCGGGGAGCTGTTTTTT. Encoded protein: CASSPLIVPGGYTGELFF.

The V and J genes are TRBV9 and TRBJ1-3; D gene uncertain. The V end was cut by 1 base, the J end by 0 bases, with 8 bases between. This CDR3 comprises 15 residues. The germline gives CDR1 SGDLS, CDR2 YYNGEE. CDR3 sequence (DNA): TGTGCCAGCAGCGTAACGGGGAGCTCTGGAAACACCATATATTTT. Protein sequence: CASSVTGSSGNTIYF.

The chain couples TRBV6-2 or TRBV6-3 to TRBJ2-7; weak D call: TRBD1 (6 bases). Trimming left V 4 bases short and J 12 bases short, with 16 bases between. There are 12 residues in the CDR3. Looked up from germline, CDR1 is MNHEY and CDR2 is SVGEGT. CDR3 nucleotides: TGTGCCAGCAGTTCCAAAGCAGGGGCCTTGTACTTC. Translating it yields CASSSKAGALYF.

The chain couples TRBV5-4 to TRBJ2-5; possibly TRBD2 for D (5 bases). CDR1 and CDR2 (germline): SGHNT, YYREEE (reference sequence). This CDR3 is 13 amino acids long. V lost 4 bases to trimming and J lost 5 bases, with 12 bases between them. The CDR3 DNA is TGTGCCAGCAGCCCCGGGGAGCGGGAGACCCAGTACTTC. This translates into CASSPGERETQYF.

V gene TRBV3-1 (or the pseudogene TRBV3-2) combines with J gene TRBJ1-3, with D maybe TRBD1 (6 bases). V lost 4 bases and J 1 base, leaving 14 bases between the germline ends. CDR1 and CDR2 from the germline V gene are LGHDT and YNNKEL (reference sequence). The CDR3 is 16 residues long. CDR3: CASSPWGGASGNTIYF. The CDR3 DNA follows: TGTGCCAGCAGCCCGTGGGGGGGGGCATCTGGAAACACCATATATTTT.

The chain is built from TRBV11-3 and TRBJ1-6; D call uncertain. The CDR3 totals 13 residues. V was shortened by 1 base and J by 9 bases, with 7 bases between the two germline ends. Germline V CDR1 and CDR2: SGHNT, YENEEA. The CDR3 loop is CASSLGTGSPLHF. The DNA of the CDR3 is TGTGCCAGCAGCTTAGGGACGGGTTCACCCCTCCACTTT.

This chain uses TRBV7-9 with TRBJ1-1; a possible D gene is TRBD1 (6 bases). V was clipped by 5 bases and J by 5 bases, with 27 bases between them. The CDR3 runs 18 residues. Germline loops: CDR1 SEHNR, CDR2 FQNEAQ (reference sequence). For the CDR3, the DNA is TGTGCCAGCAGCACACCTTCAACGGGGGGCGCATGGAGAACTGAAGCTTTCTTT. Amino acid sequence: CASSTPSTGGAWRTEAFF.

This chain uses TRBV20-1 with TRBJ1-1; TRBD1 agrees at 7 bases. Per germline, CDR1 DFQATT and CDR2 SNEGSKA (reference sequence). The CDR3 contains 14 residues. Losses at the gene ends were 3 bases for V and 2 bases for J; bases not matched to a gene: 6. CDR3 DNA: TGCAGTGCTAGTAGGGACAGCTCCAACACTGAAGCTTTCTTT. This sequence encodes CSASRDSSNTEAFF.

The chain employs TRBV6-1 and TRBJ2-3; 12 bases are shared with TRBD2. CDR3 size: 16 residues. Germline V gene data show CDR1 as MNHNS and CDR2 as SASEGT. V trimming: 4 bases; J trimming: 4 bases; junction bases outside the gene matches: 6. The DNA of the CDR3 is TGTGCCAGCAGTGGCCTAGCGGGGGGGCCCGCAGATACGCAGTATTTT. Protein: CASSGLAGGPADTQYF.

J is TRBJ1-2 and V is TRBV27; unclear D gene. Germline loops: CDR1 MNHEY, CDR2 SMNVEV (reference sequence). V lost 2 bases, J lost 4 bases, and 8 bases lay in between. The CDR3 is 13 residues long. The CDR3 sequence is CASSLEVGYGYTF. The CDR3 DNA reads TGTGCCAGCAGTTTAGAGGTGGGCTATGGCTACACCTTC.

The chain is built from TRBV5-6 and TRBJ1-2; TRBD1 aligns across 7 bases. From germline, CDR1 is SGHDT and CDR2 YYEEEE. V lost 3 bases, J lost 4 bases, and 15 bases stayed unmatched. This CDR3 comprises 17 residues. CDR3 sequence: CASSSLRGGQSRYGYTF. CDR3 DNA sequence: TGTGCCAGCAGCTCTCTCAGGGGGGGACAGTCTCGCTATGGCTACACCTTC.

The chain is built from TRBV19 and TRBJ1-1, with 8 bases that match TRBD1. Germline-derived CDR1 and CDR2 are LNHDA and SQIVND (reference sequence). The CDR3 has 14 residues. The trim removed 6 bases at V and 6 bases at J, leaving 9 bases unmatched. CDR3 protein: CASRGTGMGAEAFF. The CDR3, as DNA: TGTGCCAGTAGGGGGACAGGAATGGGGGCTGAAGCTTTCTTT.